This T cell receptor (beta chain) is drawn from a study of cytomegalovirus exposure and HLA in healthy donors (dated 2017 in TCRdb). In the study overall: In an earlier analysis of 450 to 750 of the donors, under 300 Gb of sequence data and 95 million to 130 million unique TCR beta sequences from some 170 million T cells were reported. An early release that covered some 630 HLA-typed donors contained about 300 gigabases of sequencing data and about 84 million unique TCR sequences. Among the roughly 370 genotyped donors, approximately 76% belonged to the genetic ancestry cluster associated with self-reported Caucasian donors. The study aimed to test whether cataloging public T cell receptors could reveal signatures of past pathogen exposure. The study used immunosequencing to profile the T cell repertoires of approximately 650 subjects and linked those repertoires to cytomegalovirus serostatus. Along with the roughly 710-subject first cohort, a separate validation cohort of around 110 different subjects was used. High-throughput TCR immunosequencing, statistical association of individual TCRs with disease status, and machine learning were combined to predict cytomegalovirus infection status. A later analysis re-analyzed previously published TCR beta repertoires from approximately 670 donors and added high-resolution HLA genotyping to study TCR occurrence patterns. Rather than drawing on any new phenotypic data, the later analysis identified candidate immune exposures from TCR beta sequences and the way those sequences occurred across donors. An earlier analysis of about 620 of the donors applied high-throughput TCR beta sequencing to assess whether each TCR beta V gene segment acted as functional or pseudogenic. Alongside the repertoire data, information on donor age, sex, ethnicity and CMV serostatus was compiled. A later genetic analysis took genome-wide SNP genotypes for about 55% of the 666 donors and used that subset as a discovery cohort. All discovery cohort repertoires had been generated on a single sequencing platform. HLA typing covered class I and class II loci at four-digit resolution. Typing coverage differed by locus: A, B, C, DRB1 and DQB1 were typed in roughly 620-640 donors, DQA1 in about 510, DPA1 in 600 to 610, and DPB1 in around 490. Roughly five DR-DQ haplotypes were handled as single units for association and clustering, since linkage in the cohort was strong. On average, 235,054 unique TCR beta nucleotide sequences were sequenced per donor among about 400 genotyped donors of the cohort, with approximately 18% of those sequences being non-productive.

This clone has only a few counts. Its recognized antigen is unknown. Base qualities are not at hand, and no much larger clone is one base apart. The library came from the immunoSEQ multiplex PCR assay. The multiplex PCR relied on a mix of 60 forward primers for TCR Vbeta segments and 13 reverse primers for TCR Jbeta segments. Amplification of the CDR3 region of rearranged TCR beta genes was performed with a multiplex PCR assay on genomic DNA. Amplified TCR beta libraries were sequenced as 87-base-pair reads on the Illumina HiSeq System. The original pipeline was this. A later analysis counted tens of millions of unique TCR beta chains across the 690 or so repertoires, and approximately 11 million of these chains were shared by at least two donors. To remove PCR and sequencing errors, raw reads were error-corrected and collapsed into unique sequences using a nearest-neighbor algorithm that merged closely related sequences. To assign V, D and J gene segments, CDR3 sequences were aligned to IMGT reference sequences. For a sequence to be retained, a match of at least six nucleotides was required to both a V gene segment and a J gene segment. A rearrangement counted as productive if the CDR3 had no stop codons and remained in frame with V and J, and every other rearrangement counted as non-productive. Following IMGT convention, CDR3 was defined as the stretch from the second conserved V-encoded cysteine up to the conserved J-encoded phenylalanine. The earlier analysis of about 620 of the donors excluded sequences that lacked an unambiguous match to a single V gene segment. In an earlier analysis of around 590 of the donors, a V segment was called functional when productive rearrangements were above 56.7%, and segregating when the standard deviation between donors exceeded 5%. A statistical classification framework was built for diagnosing cytomegalovirus status from the catalog of TCR beta chain sequences. In a later analysis, TCR nucleotide sequences were compared against IMGT/GENE-DB human TR gene sequences so that V and J genes could be assigned. A later analysis assigned CDR3 sequences and most-parsimonious VDJ recombination scenarios with the TCRdist pipeline. In a later analysis, each TCR beta chain was defined by its CDR3 amino acid sequence together with its V-gene family, and reads without a unique V-gene family were excluded. To address suspected cross-contamination and a sequencing artifact, a later analysis removed 450 to 700 highly shared, low-generation-probability nucleotide sequences. For each public chain, a later analysis derived a clonal expansion index from normalized ranks of inferred template counts within each repertoire. In a later analysis, generation probabilities were computed using a VDJ recombination model fitted to out-of-frame rearrangements, and the results were checked against IGoR. In a later analysis, TCR-TCR, TCR-HLA and TCR-CMV co-occurrence was scored with hypergeometric tests, and a repertoire-size bias correction was applied to TCR pairs. A later analysis estimated false discovery rates by permuting HLA or CMV assignments 20 times. In a later analysis, co-occurring TCRs were grouped using DBSCAN, and TCRdist sequence similarity was added for clustering within HLA-allele-positive subsets. Repertoires with fewer than 30,000 or more than 120,000 public chains, plus five repertoires with anomalous nucleotide sharing, were excluded from co-occurrence clustering. The table comes from immuneACCESS by way of TCRdb, which keeps in-frame sequences with V and J called. Part of the clones is missing from these tables; in studies checked, under half for an unresolved V gene and the rest for unknown reasons. V and J calls and clone size follow that table, whereas D and trimming were derived from the DNA. The sample profile shows roughly 110,000 clones; about four fifths of them were found once. 2% to 3% of the sample is held by the ten biggest clonotypes.

The cohort comprised more than 550 healthy bone marrow donors. Cohort members were all nominally healthy when sampled, although unrecorded immune exposures were likely present. The donor tested CMV seronegative, placing the donor among the 350 or so seronegative members of the cohort. A peripheral blood sample was provided by each donor, and peripheral blood mononuclear cells were used for TCR beta sequencing. The Qiagen DNeasy Blood Extraction Kit was used to extract genomic DNA from the blood cell samples. Here is what the overall study found, with its caveats: A later genetic analysis associated a missense DCLRE1C variant with V-gene and J-gene trimming of TCR beta chains, and an independent cohort replicated the association. The classifier was reported to diagnose cytomegalovirus status with high specificity and sensitivity in both the original and validation cohorts. A later analysis found that TCR association rates varied across HLA loci, with DRB1 alleles showing the most associated TCRs and HLA-C alleles the fewest. The cohort was sequenced for TCR beta chains only, and without alpha or paired-chain data the features that could be detected were limited. While some public TCRs were present in many individuals, most TCR sequences turned up only very rarely across donors. The earlier analysis of approximately 590 of the donors excluded 15 to 20 rarely observed V segments, including chromosome 9 orphons, because counts were too low. The study listed approximately 150 TCR beta chains as associated with cytomegalovirus. Compared with equally common non-associated chains, HLA-associated TCR beta chains in a later analysis were more clonally expanded and had lower generation probabilities. Several of the top co-occurrence clusters appeared to be linked to parvovirus B19, influenza, CMV and Epstein-Barr virus, according to a later analysis. A later analysis found that most CMV-associated TCR beta chains appeared HLA-restricted, with HLA associations seemingly driven largely by CMV exposure. Roughly uniform sequencing depth across donors was assumed in presence/absence analyses, although this assumption may not hold. It was suggested by the authors that the approach could potentially be generalized to other disease states and immunological phenotypes. Because the 87-base-pair reads could not distinguish some IMGT-functional V segments, including TRBV6-2 and TRBV6-3, those segments were excluded. Linkage disequilibrium might explain the correlated functional status among segregating V segments, but an unknown experimental factor could not be ruled out. In an earlier analysis of 587 of the donors, most TCR beta V segments appeared in productive rearrangements about 90% or about 30% of the time, broadly matching IMGT annotations. A further reported finding was that TCR beta sequences accurately predicted the HLA-A and HLA-B alleles for most subjects in the first cohort. The sequencing pipeline was judged likely to have produced a cluster of highly shared sequence variants as a technical artifact. A later genetic analysis reported fewer N-insertions in productive TCRs among donors in an Asian-associated ancestry cluster than the roughly 720-donor mean. When HLA alleles, especially DR and DQ, strongly co-occurred, attributing TCR associations to individual alleles was difficult. In a later analysis, some 17,000 TCR beta sequences were associated with specific HLA alleles at a false discovery rate of 0.05. The only immune exposure information available for the cohort was CMV serostatus. Because HLA typing was missing for some donors at each locus, association tests included only the typed subset. In vitro tests confirmed that a few of the cytomegalovirus-associated TCR beta chains recognize cytomegalovirus antigens.

From cysteine to phenylalanine, the CDR3 is 12 amino acids long. This entry keeps only the CDR3 DNA: 36 bases, framed from base 1. As encoded in the germline V gene, CDR1 is MNHNS while CDR2 is SASEGT. V is cut by 4 bases and J by 4 bases, and the space between the germline ends is 8 bases. The chain is made from TRBV6-1 and TRBJ2-7; no D segment can be confidently identified. The source material was PBMCs. The clonotype comes from a woman younger than 30 in good health and CMV-seronegative. The DNA sequence is given as TGTGCCAGCAGTGCCGTGAGGTACGAGCAGTACTTC. This translates into CASSAVRYEQYF.